What follows describes a single T cell receptor (beta chain). The sample belongs to a study of blood T cell repertoires in COVID-19. Some clones are missing from TCRdb's copy, which holds only in-frame ones; the method was immunoSEQ multiplex PCR. The sample lists 130,000 to 150,000 clones, about 86% occurring once. Trimming shortened V by 4 bases and J by 0 bases, and 3 bases separated the two germline ends. CDR1 and CDR2 (germline): MGHRA, YSYEKL. The CDR3 spans 13 residues. The receptor comes from a man in his fifties who had recovered from COVID-19. The specimen sequenced was PBMCs or T cells enriched from blood (not recorded which). This sequence joins TRBV4-1 and TRBJ1-4; D not resolved. CDR3 DNA: TGCGCCAGCAGCCCCGCAACTAATGAAAAACTGTTTTTT. Translated: CASSPATNEKLFF.